This T cell receptor (beta chain) was captured in a study of CD8+ T cells in alopecia areata (dated by TCRdb to the late 2010s). Describing the broader study: The treated patients, all with moderate-to-severe alopecia areata, were enrolled in an open-label pilot trial of oral tofacitinib given at 5 to 10 mg twice daily. Tofacitinib was administered for 6 to 18 months, and 6 months of follow-up off drug were then conducted to assess delayed response and recurrence. The study used high-throughput TCRbeta sequencing to examine T cell clonal expansion in alopecia areata, in both the C3H/HeJ mouse model and human patients. On the human side, TCRbeta sequencing was run on scalp tissue and on sorted CD4+ and CD8+ peripheral blood T cells from healthy controls and from alopecia areata patients with either patchy or totalis/universalis disease. Patients on tofacitinib were biopsied at baseline and after 4 and 24 weeks of treatment, and several of the patients also had a later scalp biopsy. Scalp clonality was compared across normal scalp (n=4), patchy alopecia areata scalp (n=8), and alopecia totalis/universalis scalp (n=8). RNA came from the PAXgene miRNA kit for fixed scalp, the miRNeasy kit for PBMCs, and the RNeasy kit for mouse skin. immunoSEQ multiplex PCR using 35 Vbeta forward primers and 13 Jbeta reverse primers was used to amplify TCRbeta CDR3 regions.

Points on this clone: Its target antigen remains unknown. Within one base of it there is no much larger clone, and no base qualities were kept.

To prepare the library, the immunoSEQ multiplex PCR assay was applied. RNA was extracted from all samples and reverse transcribed into cDNA, which served as template for TCR sequencing. SuperScript III was used to make first-strand cDNA, primed with a 2:1 mix of oligo-dT and random hexamers. Amplification bias was assessed with a synthetic immune receptor repertoire, and residual bias was removed computationally. As for how the authors treated the data: Raw reads were preprocessed for error removal, and CDR3 was defined according to IMGT conventions as running from the conserved cysteine to phenylalanine. Clonality was computed as 1 minus the Shannon entropy, with the entropy normalized by log2 of the number of productive unique TCRs. Whether each scalp clone was CD4 or CD8 was inferred by checking scalp TCRbeta sequences against the CD4 and CD8 repertoires from sorted blood. Here the immuneACCESS table is served through TCRdb, limited to in-frame sequences with V and J called. Missing clones are a known gap in these copies; in checked studies unresolved V genes cover under half, and the rest lacks a known reason. Clone size and V and J calls were adopted from that table, with D and trimming inferred from the DNA. Within this sample are around 140,000 clones, with around 87% of them counted one time only. The top ten constitute about 15% of the sample.

Inclusive of the bounding cysteine and phenylalanine, the CDR3 is 16 residues long. Of the read, only the CDR3 DNA is kept; its 48 bases are in frame from base 1. The germline V gene provides CDR1 SGDLS and CDR2 YYNGEE. V has 4 bases trimmed and J has 2 bases trimmed; junction bases matching no gene number 8. The time point label, read with the paper, signifies: baseline before oral tofacitinib. Peripheral blood and lesional scalp punch biopsies were obtained from patients with alopecia areata. After PBMCs were isolated by density centrifugation and stained for CD3, CD4 and CD8, a FACSAria was used to sort CD4+ and CD8+ T cells. Study-wide conclusions, independent of this receptor: Resident alphabeta T cells in normal human skin are also sequenced, complicating scalp TCR repertoire analysis, unlike mouse skin dominated by gammadelta T cells. Higher clonality and more expanded CD8+ clones were observed in lesional scalp than in normal scalp, particularly in alopecia totalis/universalis, a finding suggestive of antigenic drive. Shared TCR sequences between patients were less evident than in mice, which may be partly attributable to HLA diversity in the patient population.

The V gene is TRBV9 and the J gene is TRBJ2-1; the junction holds 8 bases that match TRBD1. The origin of this receptor is a human donor with alopecia areata. The sequencing used CD8+ T cells sorted from blood, collected at week 0. The encoded CDR3 is CASSTRDRSTYNEQFF. DNA sequence: TGTGCCAGCAGCACCAGGGACAGGTCAACCTACAATGAGCAGTTCTTC.